Each of the 7 T cell receptor beta chains below was sequenced from the same sample in a study of tumor-infiltrating lymphocytes in primary liver carcinoma. TCR beta cDNA was prepared out of roughly 520 ng total RNA by means of a constant-region primer. Employing slightly modified ARM-PCR, three nested multiplex PCR rounds were run, and these gave rise to the TCR beta libraries. PCR rounds one and two used TRBV1-TRBV30 forward primers with a C-beta reverse primer for around 11 cycles each. Using its own MiXCR run on the multiplex PCR reads, TCRdb lists one record per CDR3 protein. Here the sample spans fewer than 400,000 distinct CDR3 sequences, nearly 60% being singletons. Alongside blood RNA obtained from unsorted whole blood, germline DNA was also extracted. Sequencing input: peripheral blood. All receptors derive from a woman aged 25 to 39 with primary liver carcinoma and hepatitis B virus infection.

This chain joins TRBV7-9 and TRBJ2-7; weak D call: TRBD2 (6 bases). CDR3 size: 13 residues. Trimming removed 6 bases from V and 1 base from J, with 10 bases in between. CDR1 SEHNR and CDR2 FQNEAQ come from the germline V gene (reference sequence). This CDR3 is CASRRGTSYEQYF. The CDR3 region has the DNA TGTGCCAGCAGGAGAGGGACTTCCTACGAGCAGTACTTC.

This clonotype was detected ten times or more. The chain is built from TRBV4-1 and TRBJ2-6, with TRBD1 matching 10 bases. The germline gives CDR1 MGHRA, CDR2 YSYEKL. This CDR3 region has 18 residues. Losses at the gene ends were 2 bases for V and 0 bases for J; bases not matched to a gene: 4. The CDR3 protein is CASSQPGQGLSGANVLTF. The DNA of the CDR3 is TGCGCCAGCAGCCAACCGGGACAGGGGCTCTCTGGGGCCAACGTCCTGACTTTC.

The rearrangement links TRBV2 to TRBJ2-7, with D tentatively TRBD1 (6 bases). The CDR3 sequence is 14 residues long. The germline CDR1 and CDR2 sequences are SNHLY and FYNNEI. The V gene lost 3 bases and the J gene lost 4 bases, with 13 bases spanning the gap. The DNA of the CDR3 is TGTGCCAGCAGTGAGAGGGGGACGGTATACGAGCAGTACTTC. Its protein product is CASSERGTVYEQYF.

As regards this clonotype: The conserved final phenylalanine or tryptophan is absent from the CDR3, which likely points to a read error. V gene TRBV11-2 combines with J gene TRBJ2-2; perhaps TRBD1 as D (6 bases). The CDR3 is 14 residues long. Germline CDR1 SGHAT, CDR2 FQNNGV. The CDR3 region is CASSLEAGAGELFY. The CDR3 DNA reads TGCGCCAGCAGCTTAGAAGCAGGGGCCGGGGAGCTGTTTTAT.

In this sample, this clonotype turned up a few times. The chain couples TRBV7-8 to TRBJ2-1; D is possibly TRBD1 or TRBD2 (6 bases each). The V gene's germline CDR1 is SGHVS and CDR2 FQNEAQ. Trimming shortened V by 6 bases and J by 10 bases, and 25 bases separated the two germline ends. There are 16 residues in the CDR3. CDR3 in amino acids: CASRGGWGARHTEQFF. Here the CDR3 DNA reads TGTGCCAGCAGAGGGGGGTGGGGCGCCCGCCATACGGAGCAGTTCTTC. The variable domain in full, completed from reference TRBV7-8 and TRBJ2-1, reads GAGVSQSPRYKVAKRGQDVALRCDPISGHVSLFWYQQALGQGPEFLTYFQNEAQLDKSGLPSDRFFAERPEGSVSTLKIQRTQQEDSAVYLCASRGGWGARHTEQFFGPGTRLTVL.

In the case of this clonotype: Because the CDR3 is missing its conserved closing phenylalanine or tryptophan, this is likely a read error. The V call is TRBV5-6, the J call TRBJ2-7; a weak D match, TRBD2 (5 bases). V was trimmed by 2 bases and J by 6 bases, leaving 9 bases between them. CDR3 length equals 12 residues. Germline V gene sequence: CDR1 SGHDT, CDR2 YYEEEE. CDR3 bases: TGTGCCAGCAGCTTCTTTGGAGGCGAGCAGTACTCC. Translating gives CASSFFGGEQYS.

The rearrangement joins TRBV7-9 to TRBJ1-2, with D tentatively TRBD1 (6 bases). The CDR3 runs 15 residues. Trimming removed 4 bases at V and 5 bases at J, with 17 bases between. CDR1 and CDR2 (germline): SEHNR, FQNEAQ (reference sequence). This CDR3 reads CASSYLLTGAYGYTF. CDR3 coding DNA: TGTGCCAGCAGCTACCTATTGACGGGGGCATATGGCTACACCTTC. Full variable domain (rest looked up from reference TRBV7-9 and TRBJ1-2): DTGVSQNPRHKITKRGQNVTFRCDPISEHNRLYWYRQTLGQGPEFLTYFQNEAQLEKSRLLSDRFSAERPKGSFSTLEIQRTEQGDSAMYLCASSYLLTGAYGYTFGSGTRLTVV.